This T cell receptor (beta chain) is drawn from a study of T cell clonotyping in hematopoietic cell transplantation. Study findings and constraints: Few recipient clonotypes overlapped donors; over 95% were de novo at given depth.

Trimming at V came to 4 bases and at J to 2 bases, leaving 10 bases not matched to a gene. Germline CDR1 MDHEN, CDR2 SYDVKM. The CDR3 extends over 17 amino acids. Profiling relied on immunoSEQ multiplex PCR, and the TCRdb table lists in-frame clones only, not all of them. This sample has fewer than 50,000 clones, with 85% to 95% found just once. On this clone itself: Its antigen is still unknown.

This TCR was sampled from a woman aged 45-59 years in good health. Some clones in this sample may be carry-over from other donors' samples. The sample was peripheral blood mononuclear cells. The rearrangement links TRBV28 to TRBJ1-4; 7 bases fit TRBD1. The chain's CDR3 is CASSSPQGVGTNEKLFF. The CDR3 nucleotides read TGTGCCAGCAGTTCCCCCCAGGGGGTCGGTACTAATGAAAAACTGTTTTTT.